The 9 T cell receptor beta chains listed next were all sequenced from one sample in a study of cytomegalovirus exposure and HLA in healthy donors. Amplification used 60 Vbeta primers and 13 Jbeta primers. TCRdb's copy holds only in-frame clones and misses some; the assay was immunoSEQ multiplex PCR. The sample lists 130,000 or so clones, roughly four fifths seen once, with 1.5% to 2% in the top ten. Sequences were obtained from PBMCs. The receptors derive from a female donor in good health and CMV-seronegative.

The chain recombines TRBV6-1 with TRBJ1-1, with D hard to call. V was trimmed by 4 bases and J by 8 bases, leaving 8 bases between them. The germline V gene has CDR1 MNHNS and CDR2 SASEGT. The CDR3 covers 11 residues. In DNA, the CDR3 is TGTGCCAGCAGTGCGACAACCGAAGCTTTCTTT. Its protein product is CASSATTEAFF.

The gene calls are TRBV7-9 and TRBJ1-3; TRBD1 agrees at 7 bases. Per germline, CDR1 SEHNR and CDR2 FQNEAQ (reference sequence). The CDR3 extends over 13 amino acids. V shed 11 bases and J 0 bases; nucleotides not matched to a gene: 4. Written as DNA, the CDR3 is TGTGCCGGAGGGACAGCCTCTGGAAACACCATATATTTT. Translation gives CAGGTASGNTIYF.

The chain uses TRBV7-2 and TRBJ2-5; 9 bases fit TRBD2. The CDR3 has 14 residues. Trimming removed 1 base from V and 6 bases from J; junction bases left unmatched: 3. Germline V gives CDR1 SGHTA, CDR2 FQGNSA. CDR3 DNA sequence: TGTGCCAGCAGCTTAGGCGGGAGGGGAAAGACCCAGTACTTC. This sequence encodes CASSLGGRGKTQYF.

This chain joins TRBV29-1 and TRBJ2-5; possibly TRBD2 for D (6 bases). Judging by the DNA end, TRBJ2-7 fits better; the J call may be wrong. CDR3 size: 13 residues. Germline V CDR1 and CDR2: SQVTM, ANQGSEA. The CDR3 nucleotides read TGCAGCGCGTCGGGACTTTTCTCCTACGAGCAGTACTTC. It codes for CSASGLFSYEQYF.

The genes are TRBV10-3 and TRBJ2-7, with 7 bases lining up with TRBD1. This CDR3 is built from 12 residues. The germline gives CDR1 ENHRY, CDR2 SYGVKD. With 11 bases clipped from V and 2 bases from J, the junction kept 6 bases outside the gene matches. The CDR3: CAGGQSTYEQYF. As DNA, the CDR3 is TGTGCCGGGGGACAGAGTACCTACGAGCAGTACTTC.

V gene TRBV5-1 combines with J gene TRBJ1-6; D possibly corresponds to TRBD1 (5 bases). Deletions cut 0 bases from V and 7 bases from J, with 11 bases between. The germline gives CDR1 SGHRS, CDR2 YFSETQ. CDR3 size: 15 residues. CDR3 protein: CASSLAGEGNSPLHF. The DNA for the CDR3 is TGCGCCAGCAGCTTGGCCGGGGAGGGGAATTCACCCCTCCACTTT.

The chain is built from TRBV7-9 and TRBJ1-4, with no clear D. V was pared by 1 base and J by 0 bases, with 12 bases between. CDR3 length equals 17 residues. Germline V gene lookup returns CDR1 SEHNR and CDR2 FQNEAQ (reference sequence). CDR3 in amino acids: CASSLDTVDSTNEKLFF. CDR3 coding DNA: TGTGCCAGCAGCTTAGACACGGTCGACTCAACTAATGAAAAACTGTTTTTT.

As DNA, the CDR3 is TGTGCCACGGGGCAGGGGGCCGGCTACGAGCAGTACTTC. It yields the protein CATGQGAGYEQYF. The genes are TRBV19 and TRBJ2-7; 8 nucleotides agree with TRBD1. Germline loops: CDR1 LNHDA, CDR2 SQIVND (reference sequence). The CDR3 extends over 13 amino acids. V lost 10 bases, J lost 3 bases, and 8 bases stayed unmatched.

The chain is built from TRBV5-6 and TRBJ1-1; D might be TRBD1 (6 bases). The ends were cut back, 0 bases at V and 1 base at J, with 13 bases in the middle. This CDR3 region has 16 residues. The germline V gene encodes CDR1 SGHDT and CDR2 YYEEEE. The CDR3 is CASSLAGGGGNTEAFF. The DNA for the CDR3 is TGTGCCAGCAGCTTGGCTGGGGGCGGGGGGAACACTGAAGCTTTCTTT.